These 15 T cell receptor beta chains were all obtained from the same sample, sequenced in a study of blood T cell repertoires in COVID-19 (dated by TCRdb to 2019 to 2021). The library was prepared using the immunoSEQ multiplex PCR assay. TCRdb limited this immuneACCESS table to in-frame rearrangements with V and J called. A share of clones is missing; checked studies link under half to unresolved V genes, and the rest is unexplained. The sample table contains about half a million clones; only one count was recorded for 80% to 90% of them. The ten biggest clones cover more than 3% of the sample. Material for sequencing was peripheral blood. The receptors were gathered from a human donor in a cohort sampled during active COVID-19.

This rearrangement joins TRBV30 to TRBJ2-1; the D is unclear. V gave up 4 bases and J gave up 0 bases, with 10 bases separating them. CDR1 is GTSNPN and CDR2 is SVGIG in the germline V gene (reference sequence). The CDR3 runs 14 residues. The DNA for the CDR3 is TGTGCCTGGATAGGCGGAGTCTCCTACAATGAGCAGTTCTTC. This codes for CAWIGGVSYNEQFF. The variable domain in full, completed from reference TRBV30 and TRBJ2-1, reads SQTIHQWPATLVQPVGSPLSLECTVEGTSNPNLYWYRQAAGRGLQLLFYSVGIGQISSEVPQNLSASRPQDRQFILSSKKLLLSDSGFYLCAWIGGVSYNEQFFGPGTRLTVL.

The chain combines TRBV7-9 with TRBJ2-5; 8 nucleotides line up with TRBD1. Germline CDR1 reads SEHNR; CDR2 reads FQNEAQ (reference sequence). V was pared by 1 base and J by 1 base, with 2 bases of the junction left unmatched. This CDR3 has 15 amino acids. CDR3 in amino acids: CASSLDGQGQETQYF. The DNA of the CDR3 is TGTGCCAGCAGCTTAGATGGACAGGGCCAAGAGACCCAGTACTTC.

The V call is TRBV7-9, the J call TRBJ1-5; 7 positions match TRBD1. The junction had 7 bases not matched to a gene; V was cut back by 5 bases and J by 0 bases. This CDR3 spans 16 amino acids. Per germline, CDR1 SEHNR and CDR2 FQNEAQ (reference sequence). CDR3 sequence: CASSRDRVGSNQPQHF. The CDR3 DNA follows: TGTGCCAGCAGCCGTGACAGGGTCGGTAGCAATCAGCCCCAGCATTTT.

This clone was seen just once. This chain uses TRBV5-8 with TRBJ2-7; D possibly corresponds to TRBD2 (6 bases). There are 16 residues in the CDR3. V was clipped by 5 bases and J by 7 bases, with 25 bases between them. CDR1 and CDR2 from the germline V gene are SGHTS and YDEGEE. CDR3 loop: CASSFRRTGLSGEQYF. The DNA for the CDR3 is TGTGCCAGCAGTTTCCGTCGAACGGGACTCTCAGGGGAGCAGTACTTC.

This chain uses TRBV29-1 with TRBJ1-1; D perhaps matches TRBD1 (5 bases). The CDR3 covers 13 residues. V was clipped by 7 bases and J by 3 bases, with 15 bases between them. The V gene's germline CDR1 is SQVTM and CDR2 ANQGSEA. CDR3 residues: CSATRGGDTEAFF. The DNA of the CDR3 is TGCAGCGCGACCCGGGGGGGGGACACTGAAGCTTTCTTT.

This clone was seen a few times. V and J are TRBV7-3 and TRBJ1-1; D possibly corresponds to TRBD1 (6 bases). Germline CDR1 reads SGHTA; CDR2 reads FQGTGA. V lost 1 base to trimming and J lost 6 bases, with 9 bases between them. CDR3 size: 13 residues. CDR3 region: CASSLRGGSEAFF. Here the CDR3 DNA reads TGTGCCAGCAGCTTAAGGGGGGGCTCTGAAGCTTTCTTT.

This chain uses TRBV6-1 with TRBJ1-2, with a tentative D call TRBD1 (6 bases). This CDR3 region has 13 residues. Trimming left V 3 bases short and J 6 bases short, with 11 bases between. Germline V CDR1 and CDR2: MNHNS, SASEGT. In DNA, the CDR3 is TGTGCCAGCAGTGAGGACAGATGGAATGGCTACACCTTC. This gives the protein CASSEDRWNGYTF.

The V gene is TRBV7-2, the J gene TRBJ2-5; 10 bases fit TRBD1. CDR1 SGHTA and CDR2 FQGNSA come from the germline V gene. After removal of 5 bases from V and 9 bases from J, the junction contained 18 bases not matched to a gene. The length of the CDR3 is 17 residues. The CDR3 region has the DNA TGTGCCAGCAGCCCGGGACAGGGGTTAATGAATGGGGCTGCCCAGTACTTC. It specifies CASSPGQGLMNGAAQYF. Full variable domain (remainder filled in from reference TRBV7-2 and TRBJ2-5): GAGVSQSPSNKVTEKGKDVELRCDPISGHTALYWYRQSLGQGLEFLIYFQGNSAPDKSGLPSDRFSAERTGGSVSTLTIQRTQQEDSAVYLCASSPGQGLMNGAAQYFGPGTRLLVL.

The chain recombines TRBV28 with TRBJ2-1, with 8 bases matching TRBD1. Germline values: CDR1 MDHEN, CDR2 SYDVKM. The ends lost 3 bases at V and 6 bases at J; junction bases unmatched: 10. The CDR3 is made up of 16 amino acids. CDR3 nucleotide sequence: TGTGCCAGCAGTTTGACTCTCAGGGGGCTAGGCAATGAGCAGTTCTTC. Its translation is CASSLTLRGLGNEQFF.

The chain recombines TRBV27 with TRBJ2-2; 14 nucleotides align to TRBD2. The CDR3 totals 19 residues. Germline V CDR1 and CDR2: MNHEY, SMNVEV (reference sequence). The trim removed 2 bases at V and 0 bases at J, leaving 5 bases unmatched. The CDR3 is CASSLRLAGGFANTGELFF. The CDR3 coding sequence is TGTGCCAGCAGTTTAAGACTAGCGGGAGGGTTCGCGAACACCGGGGAGCTGTTTTTT.

The chain employs TRBV18 and TRBJ1-6; D is unclear. The CDR3 has 18 residues. Germline CDR1 and CDR2: KGHSH and LQKENI. With 2 bases removed from V and 0 bases from J, the gap between germline ends came to 14 bases. The CDR3 DNA follows: TGTGCCAGCTCACCATTTGCGGGGTTGAGCTCCTATAATTCACCCCTCCACTTT. Translated, it gives CASSPFAGLSSYNSPLHF.

V is TRBV5-1 and J is TRBJ1-2; D perhaps matches TRBD1 (5 bases). This CDR3 has 15 residues. Trimming took 0 bases from V and 3 from J, leaving 12 bases between them. Germline V gene data show CDR1 as SGHRS and CDR2 as YFSETQ. This CDR3 is CASSLEPGRDYGYTF. In DNA form, the CDR3 reads TGCGCCAGCAGCTTGGAACCAGGGAGGGACTATGGCTACACCTTC.

The rearrangement joins TRBV12-3 or TRBV12-4 to TRBJ2-3, with TRBD2 as a possible D gene (6 bases). Trimming cost V 10 bases and J 0 bases, with 8 bases left between them. CDR3 length equals 12 residues. The CDR3 protein is CATGSSTDTQYF. CDR3 nucleotides: TGTGCCACCGGGAGTAGCACAGATACGCAGTATTTT.

J is TRBJ2-3 and V is TRBV19; 9 positions match TRBD2. The CDR3 totals 14 residues. Germline V gives CDR1 LNHDA, CDR2 SQIVND (reference sequence). V lost 2 bases and J lost 7; bases outside the gene matches: 4. CDR3 sequence reads: CASSILAGRYTQYF. CDR3 DNA sequence: TGTGCCAGTAGTATACTAGCGGGACGCTATACGCAGTATTTT.

V gene TRBV5-1 combines with J gene TRBJ2-7, with 14 nucleotides matching TRBD2. V shed 4 bases, J shed 0 bases, and the junction held 9 bases outside the gene matches. CDR1 is SGHRS, CDR2 YFSETQ, per germline. CDR3 length equals 18 residues. CDR3 protein: CASSAGLAGEALSYEQYF. As DNA, the CDR3 is TGCGCCAGCAGCGCGGGACTAGCGGGAGAGGCACTCTCCTACGAGCAGTACTTC.